The 25 T cell receptor beta chains presented below share a single source sample, sequenced in a study of beta chain features in type 1 diabetes. The antigens these receptors bind are not known. Every isolated RNA sample was fully reverse transcribed, so sequencing captured expressed TCRB transcripts. Clones were sequenced by immunoSEQ multiplex PCR, and TCRdb holds only the in-frame ones, with some missing. The data show over 150,000 clones, about 9.4% seen once. The study, taken as a whole, reports: Researchers report that Type 1 diabetes patients had moderately but significantly shorter TCRB CDR3s across all four CD4+ subsets.

Sequenced material: central memory CD4+ T cells from blood. The receptors stem from a man aged 30 to 39 with type 1 diabetes.

The rearrangement uses TRBV15 and TRBJ2-6; D unresolved. Germline V gene data show CDR1 as LNHNV and CDR2 as YYDKDF (reference sequence). The CDR3 covers 14 residues. V was pared by 1 base and J by 4 bases, with 5 bases between. This CDR3 reads CATSRGAGANVLTF. DNA for the CDR3: TGTGCCACCAGCAGAGGAGCAGGGGCCAACGTCCTGACTTTC.

The rearrangement uses TRBV15 and TRBJ2-4, with 11 bases matching TRBD1. Germline trimming cut 9 bases from V and 9 bases from J; bases unmatched to any gene: 10. Germline CDR1 LNHNV, CDR2 YYDKDF (reference sequence). The CDR3 extends over 14 amino acids. For the CDR3, the DNA is TGTGCCACGGGCGGGACAGGGGGGCTAGGCATTCAGTACTTC. Its protein product is CATGGTGGLGIQYF.

This chain joins TRBV2 and TRBJ2-5, with D perhaps matching TRBD1 (5 bases). V lost 11 bases and J lost 3, with 10 bases in between. CDR1 is SNHLY and CDR2 is FYNNEI in the germline V gene. The CDR3 length is 11 residues. The CDR3 DNA reads as TGTGCCCAACAGACAGAAGAGACCCAGTACTTC. Its translation: CAQQTEETQYF.

This clone has ten or more counts. The chain is built from TRBV2 and TRBJ2-1; 8 bases map to TRBD2. The CDR3 length is 13 residues. Trimming at V came to 8 bases and at J to 6 bases, leaving 6 bases not matched to a gene. The V gene's germline CDR1 is SNHLY and CDR2 FYNNEI. The CDR3 DNA reads as TGTGCCAGCGTGTCGGGGACTAGCAATGAGCAGTTCTTC. Translation: CASVSGTSNEQFF. The whole variable domain, filled in from reference TRBV2 and TRBJ2-1, reads EPEVTQTPSHQVTQMGQEVILRCVPISNHLYFYWYRQILGQKVEFLVSFYNNEISEKSEIFDDQFSVERPDGSNFTLKIRSTKLEDSAMYFCASVSGTSNEQFFGPGTRLTVL.

This clone was observed a handful of times. The chain combines TRBV19 with TRBJ2-7, with 9 nucleotides matching TRBD1. V dropped 6 bases and J dropped 4; count of bases not matched to a gene: 7. The CDR3 sequence is 14 residues long. Per the germline V gene, CDR1 is LNHDA and CDR2 is SQIVND (reference sequence). CDR3 region: CASSGTGSSYEQYF. The CDR3 coding sequence is TGTGCCAGTAGCGGGACAGGGTCCTCATACGAGCAGTACTTC.

This chain connects TRBV2 to TRBJ1-1; 7 bases fit TRBD1. The trim removed 4 bases at V and 4 bases at J, leaving 3 bases unmatched. Germline CDR1 SNHLY, CDR2 FYNNEI. CDR3 length: 13 residues. CDR3 sequence reads: CASSGHRGTEAFF. The CDR3 DNA follows: TGTGCCAGCAGTGGCCACAGGGGCACTGAAGCTTTCTTT.

This clone appeared a few times. The V call is TRBV2, the J call TRBJ2-7; 7 nucleotides agree with TRBD2. This CDR3 contains 13 residues. CDR1 and CDR2 from the germline V gene are SNHLY and FYNNEI. After removal of 5 bases from V and 3 bases from J, the junction contained 4 bases not matched to a gene. In nucleotides, the CDR3 is TGTGCCAGCAGTCTAGCGGCCCGCTACGAGCAGTACTTC. Its translation: CASSLAARYEQYF.

This chain uses TRBV4-1 with TRBJ2-5; D is perhaps TRBD1 (5 bases). Germline CDR1 is MGHRA and CDR2 is YSYEKL. This CDR3 region has 14 residues. Trimming removed 4 bases at V and 2 bases at J, with 11 bases between. The CDR3 loop is CASSRQTEQETQYF. In DNA form, the CDR3 reads TGCGCCAGCAGCCGACAGACAGAACAAGAGACCCAGTACTTC.

The chain couples TRBV18 to TRBJ2-6, with D perhaps TRBD1 (6 bases). The CDR3 contains 17 residues. CDR1 is KGHSH and CDR2 is LQKENI in the germline V gene. V lost 5 bases and J 0 bases, leaving 14 bases between the germline ends. The CDR3 bases are TGTGCCAGCTCATCCACCCCGGACAGCTCTGGGGCCAACGTCCTGACTTTC. Translated: CASSSTPDSSGANVLTF.

V and J are TRBV15 and TRBJ2-3; 8 bases are a match to TRBD2. The CDR3 length is 15 residues. The V gene end was trimmed by 1 base and the J gene end by 1 base; junction bases not matched to a gene: 1. The V gene's germline CDR1 is LNHNV and CDR2 YYDKDF (reference sequence). The CDR3 DNA reads as TGTGCCACCAGCAGAGGTAGCGGGGGCACAGATACGCAGTATTTT. This gives the protein CATSRGSGGTDTQYF.

V and J are TRBV5-4 and TRBJ2-1, with 9 bases lining up with TRBD1. Germline V gene data show CDR1 as SGHNT and CDR2 as YYREEE (reference sequence). The V segment lost 4 bases and the J segment 1 base; nucleotides outside the gene matches: 3. This CDR3 has 15 residues. The CDR3 region has the DNA TGTGCCAGCAGCCTGGGACAGGGATCCTACAATGAGCAGTTCTTC. Translating gives CASSLGQGSYNEQFF.

The rearrangement links TRBV4-2 to TRBJ2-1; D possibly corresponds to TRBD2 (5 bases). Germline loops: CDR1 LGHNA, CDR2 YNFKEQ. The CDR3 contains 14 residues. The V end was cut by 0 bases, the J end by 6 bases, with 9 bases between. The CDR3 DNA is TGTGCCAGCAGCCAAGAACCTAGCACCAATGAGCAGTTCTTC. It encodes CASSQEPSTNEQFF.

In DNA, the CDR3 is TGTGCCAGCAGCTGGGAGACGGGCGGCGAGCAGTACTTC. It codes for CASSWETGGEQYF. V is TRBV7-9 and J is TRBJ2-7, with D tentatively TRBD2 (5 bases). CDR1 is SEHNR, CDR2 FQNEAQ, per germline (reference sequence). V lost 4 bases to trimming and J lost 6 bases, with 13 bases between them. This CDR3 has 13 residues.

The CDR3 sequence is CASSLQVGTYSNQPQHF. In DNA, the CDR3 is TGTGCCAGCAGTCTACAGGTTGGGACATATAGCAATCAGCCCCAGCATTTT. V and J are TRBV2 and TRBJ1-5, with TRBD1 as a possible D gene (6 bases). V dropped 5 bases and J dropped 0 bases, with 17 bases sitting between them. Germline CDR1 SNHLY, CDR2 FYNNEI. The CDR3 contains 17 residues. Based on the CDR3 plus reference TRBV2 and TRBJ1-5, the full variable domain is EPEVTQTPSHQVTQMGQEVILRCVPISNHLYFYWYRQILGQKVEFLVSFYNNEISEKSEIFDDQFSVERPDGSNFTLKIRSTKLEDSAMYFCASSLQVGTYSNQPQHFGDGTRLSIL.

Details on this clone: The germline gene is not matched at one end of the junction; a read error may be the cause. The J gene is TRBJ1-1, the V gene TRBV7-7, with D possibly matching TRBD1 (6 bases). CDR3 size: 17 residues. Germline-derived CDR1 and CDR2 are SSHAT and FNYEAQ (reference sequence). This chain's CDR3 is CASSFFGRSARGTEAFF. CDR3 in DNA: TGTGCTAGCAGCTTCTTTGGTCGATCTGCAAGGGGGACTGAAGCTTTCTTT. The variable domain in full, with the rest retrieved from reference TRBV7-7 and TRBJ1-1, is GAGVSQSPRYKVTKRGQDVTLRCDPISSHATLYWYQQALGQGPEFLTYFNYEAQPDKSGLPSDRFSAERPEGSISTLTIQRTEQRDSAMYRCASSFFGRSARGTEAFFGQGTRLTVV.

This clone came up a few times. The V call is TRBV6-1, the J call TRBJ1-1; D remains unclear. V was trimmed by 0 bases and J by 0 bases, leaving 8 bases between them. The CDR3 is 15 amino acids. CDR1 is MNHNS and CDR2 is SASEGT in the germline V gene. The CDR3 sequence is CASSEAGRMNTEAFF. CDR3 DNA sequence: TGTGCCAGCAGTGAAGCGGGGAGAATGAACACTGAAGCTTTCTTT.

CDR3 loop: CASSGVTTGLNTEAFF. CDR3 in DNA: TGTGCCAGCAGTGGAGTGACGACAGGTCTGAACACTGAAGCTTTCTTT. The V and J genes are TRBV7-8 and TRBJ1-1, with D perhaps matching TRBD1 (6 bases). The CDR3 is 16 residues long. In germline, CDR1 is SGHVS, CDR2 FQNEAQ. The germline V and J ends were trimmed by 6 bases and 0 bases, with 17 bases remaining between them.

The chain links TRBV5-1 to TRBJ2-1, with D unclear. Trimming removed 7 bases from V and 1 base from J, with 9 bases in between. Germline values: CDR1 SGHRS, CDR2 YFSETQ. The CDR3 length is 13 residues. The CDR3 region is CASSVGSYNEQFF. For the CDR3, the DNA is TGCGCCAGCTCGGTTGGTTCCTACAATGAGCAGTTCTTC.

This chain joins TRBV5-1 and TRBJ2-5; TRBD1 matches at 8 bases. CDR3 length equals 14 residues. Germline-derived CDR1 and CDR2 are SGHRS and YFSETQ. V shed 4 bases, J shed 4 bases, and the junction held 6 bases outside the gene matches. CDR3 DNA sequence: TGCGCCAGCAGCCTGCCGGACAGGGCAGAGACCCAGTACTTC. Amino acids: CASSLPDRAETQYF.

V gene TRBV7-9 combines with J gene TRBJ1-2; D uncertain. Trimming stripped 2 bases from V and 6 bases from J, with 10 bases between. The CDR3 consists of 13 residues. Germline V lookup: CDR1 SEHNR, CDR2 FQNEAQ (reference sequence). The CDR3 DNA sequence: TGTGCCAGCAGCTTACGGGTATCCCATGGCTACACCTTC. Protein: CASSLRVSHGYTF. The variable domain in full, completed from reference TRBV7-9 and TRBJ1-2, reads DTGVSQNPRHKITKRGQNVTFRCDPISEHNRLYWYRQTLGQGPEFLTYFQNEAQLEKSRLLSDRFSAERPKGSFSTLEIQRTEQGDSAMYLCASSLRVSHGYTFGSGTRLTVV.

This clone was counted only a few times. The chain employs TRBV29-1 and TRBJ2-5; possibly TRBD2 for D (5 bases). This CDR3 is 12 amino acids long. Germline V lookup: CDR1 SQVTM, CDR2 ANQGSEA. V was pared by 4 bases and J by 5 bases, with 11 bases between. Written as DNA, the CDR3 is TGCAGCGTTGTGTTGCGGGCGGAGACCCAGTACTTC. Amino acid sequence: CSVVLRAETQYF.

The CDR3 DNA reads TGTGCCAGTAGTATAGACAGGGAACGGCAGCCCCAGCATTTT. It specifies CASSIDRERQPQHF. This chain joins TRBV19 and TRBJ1-5; D may be TRBD1 (5 bases). Trimming stripped 0 bases from V and 7 bases from J, with 10 bases between. This CDR3 is 14 amino acids long. The V gene's germline CDR1 is LNHDA and CDR2 SQIVND (reference sequence).

There are a few counts of this clone. The chain uses TRBV5-1 and TRBJ2-5; 11 bases line up with TRBD2. This CDR3 region has 14 residues. The trim removed 1 base at V and 4 bases at J, leaving 0 bases unmatched. CDR1 and CDR2 from the germline V gene are SGHRS and YFSETQ. The DNA of the CDR3 is TGCGCCAGCAGCTTGACTAGCGGGAGAGAGACCCAGTACTTC. Its protein product is CASSLTSGRETQYF.

This clone was picked up many times. The rearrangement links TRBV7-6 to TRBJ2-3; 13 bases map to TRBD2. Unmatched junction bases numbered 7, after V lost 1 base and J lost 6 bases. Per the germline V gene, CDR1 is SGHVS and CDR2 is FNYEAQ. CDR3 length: 17 residues. CDR3 nucleotides: TGTGCCAGCAGCTTAGACACTAGCGGGAGGGCCGGGGATACGCAGTATTTT. Residues: CASSLDTSGRAGDTQYF. Combining the CDR3 with reference TRBV7-6 and TRBJ2-3 gives the whole variable domain GAGVSQSPRYKVTKRGQDVALRCDPISGHVSLYWYRQALGQGPEFLTYFNYEAQQDKSGLPNDRFSAERPEGSISTLTIQRTEQRDSAMYRCASSLDTSGRAGDTQYFGPGTRLTVL.

The chain joins TRBV28 to TRBJ1-2; 10 bases are shared with TRBD1. J lost 0 bases, V lost 5 bases, and 12 bases had no gene match. The CDR3 extends over 18 amino acids. The germline V gene has CDR1 MDHEN and CDR2 SYDVKM. This CDR3 is CASSRTRDRGSANYGYTF. The CDR3 DNA follows: TGTGCCAGCAGTAGGACCCGGGACAGGGGTTCCGCTAACTATGGCTACACCTTC.